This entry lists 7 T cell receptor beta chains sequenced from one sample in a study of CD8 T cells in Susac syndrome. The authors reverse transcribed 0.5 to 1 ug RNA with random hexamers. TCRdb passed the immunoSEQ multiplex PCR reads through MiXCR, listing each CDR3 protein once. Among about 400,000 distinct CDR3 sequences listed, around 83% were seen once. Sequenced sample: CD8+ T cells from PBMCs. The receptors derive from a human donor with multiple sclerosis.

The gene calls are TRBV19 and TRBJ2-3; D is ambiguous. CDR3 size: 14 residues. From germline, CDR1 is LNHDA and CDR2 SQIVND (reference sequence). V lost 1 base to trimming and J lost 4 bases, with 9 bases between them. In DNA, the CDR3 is TGTGCCAGTAGTATAGTTCTGGCCCCAGATACGCAGTATTTT. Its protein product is CASSIVLAPDTQYF. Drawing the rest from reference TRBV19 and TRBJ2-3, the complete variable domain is DGGITQSPKYLFRKEGQNVTLSCEQNLNHDAMYWYRQDPGQGLRLIYYSQIVNDFQKGDIAEGYSVSREKKESFPLTVTSAQKNPTAFYLCASSIVLAPDTQYFGPGTRLTVL.

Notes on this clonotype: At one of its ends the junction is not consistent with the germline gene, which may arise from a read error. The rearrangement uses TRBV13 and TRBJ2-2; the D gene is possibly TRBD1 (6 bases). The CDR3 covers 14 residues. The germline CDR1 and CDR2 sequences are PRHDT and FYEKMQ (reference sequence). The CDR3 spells CASTKGENAGELFF. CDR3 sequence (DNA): TGTGCCAGCACCAAGGGGGAGAACGCCGGGGAGCTGTTTTTT.

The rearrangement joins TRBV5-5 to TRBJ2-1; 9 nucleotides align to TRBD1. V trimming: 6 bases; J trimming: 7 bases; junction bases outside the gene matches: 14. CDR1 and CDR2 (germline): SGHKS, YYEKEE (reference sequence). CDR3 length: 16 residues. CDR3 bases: TGTGCCAGCACCCTGGACGGGACAGGGTCTGGTAATGAGCAGTTCTTC. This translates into CASTLDGTGSGNEQFF.

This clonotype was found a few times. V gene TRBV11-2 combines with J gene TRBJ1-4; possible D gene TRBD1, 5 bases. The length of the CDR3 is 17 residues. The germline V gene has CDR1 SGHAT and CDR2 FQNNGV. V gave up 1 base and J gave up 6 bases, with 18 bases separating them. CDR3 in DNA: TGTGCCAGCAGCTTAGTAAGGTTGCAGGGCCAAGATGAAAAACTGTTTTTT. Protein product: CASSLVRLQGQDEKLFF.

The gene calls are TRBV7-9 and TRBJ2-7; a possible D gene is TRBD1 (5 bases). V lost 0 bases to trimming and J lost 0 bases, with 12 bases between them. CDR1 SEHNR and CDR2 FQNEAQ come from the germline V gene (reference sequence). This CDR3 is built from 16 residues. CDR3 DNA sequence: TGTGCCAGCAGCTTAGCTTTAGGGGAAAGCTCCTACGAGCAGTACTTC. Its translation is CASSLALGESSYEQYF.

The CDR3 loop reads CSAGLAGDQFF. In DNA, the CDR3 is TGCAGTGCTGGACTAGCGGGAGATCAGTTCTTC. This rearrangement joins TRBV20-1 to TRBJ2-1; 13 bases match TRBD2. Germline values: CDR1 DFQATT, CDR2 SNEGSKA (reference sequence). After removal of 5 bases from V and 13 bases from J, the junction contained 2 bases not matched to a gene. There are 11 residues in the CDR3.

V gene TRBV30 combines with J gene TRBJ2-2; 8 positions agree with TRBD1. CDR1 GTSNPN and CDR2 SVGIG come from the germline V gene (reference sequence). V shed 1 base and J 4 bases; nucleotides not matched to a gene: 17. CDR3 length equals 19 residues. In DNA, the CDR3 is TGTGCCTGGAGTGCAGACCCTACAGGGGGACCCGCGGTCACCGGGGAGCTGTTTTTT. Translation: CAWSADPTGGPAVTGELFF. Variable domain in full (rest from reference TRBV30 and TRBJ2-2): SQTIHQWPATLVQPVGSPLSLECTVEGTSNPNLYWYRQAAGRGLQLLFYSVGIGQISSEVPQNLSASRPQDRQFILSSKKLLLSDSGFYLCAWSADPTGGPAVTGELFFGEGSRLTVL.